Following are 22 T cell receptor beta chains from one sample sequenced in a study of blood T cell repertoires in COVID-19. Produced via immunoSEQ multiplex PCR; TCRdb's table is partial and in-frame only. The sample has some 250,000 clones, about four fifths seen once; the top ten hold less than 3.5%. The material sequenced was peripheral blood. These receptors were taken from a young woman with acute or convalescent COVID-19.

In this sample, this clone turned up once. This chain uses TRBV30 with TRBJ1-6, with D maybe TRBD1 (6 bases). The CDR3 extends over 14 amino acids. Germline V gene lookup returns CDR1 GTSNPN and CDR2 SVGIG (reference sequence). Between the trimmed V and J ends, which lost 3 bases and 7 bases, there was a span of 13 bases. For the CDR3, the DNA is TGTGCCTGGAGAGAATACAGGGACAATTCACCCCTCCACTTT. Residues: CAWREYRDNSPLHF.

The rearrangement joins TRBV7-2 to TRBJ1-2, with D unresolved. V dropped 5 bases and J dropped 5 bases, with 9 bases sitting between them. The CDR3 covers 12 residues. Per germline, CDR1 SGHTA and CDR2 FQGNSA. The CDR3 DNA reads TGTGCCAGCAGCGGGCGGGGATATGGCTACACCTTC. Translated: CASSGRGYGYTF.

This clone was observed once. The chain employs TRBV10-3 and TRBJ2-7; 8 bases line up with TRBD1. CDR1 and CDR2 (germline): ENHRY, SYGVKD. The CDR3 is made up of 17 amino acids. J was trimmed by 1 base and V by 11 bases; bases with no gene match: 19. The CDR3 reads CAAGQAFGADLSYEQYF. In DNA, the CDR3 is TGTGCCGCGGGACAGGCCTTCGGAGCGGACTTATCCTACGAGCAGTACTTC.

The rearrangement uses TRBV7-2 and TRBJ1-6; 8 bases map to TRBD1. The CDR3 covers 14 residues. CDR1 and CDR2 (germline): SGHTA, FQGNSA. V dropped 5 bases and J dropped 7; count of bases not matched to a gene: 4. CDR3 in amino acids: CASSRRQGNSPLHF. CDR3 nucleotide sequence: TGTGCCAGCAGCAGGCGACAGGGGAATTCACCCCTCCACTTT.

The chain carries TRBV12-5 and TRBJ2-3; a weak D match, TRBD1 (6 bases). The CDR3 is 15 amino acids. Germline values: CDR1 LGHNT, CDR2 FRNRAP. Trimming removed 2 bases at V and 5 bases at J, with 14 bases between. Here the CDR3 DNA reads TGTGCTAGTGGTTTGACGACAGGATTGCGAGATACGCAGTATTTT. It codes for CASGLTTGLRDTQYF.

In this sample, this clone turned up once. Written as DNA, the CDR3 is TGTGCCAGCAGTTTGGACAGGAGGGAGACCCAGTACTTC. This gives the protein CASSLDRRETQYF. The rearrangement links TRBV2 to TRBJ2-5; 7 nucleotides align to TRBD1. V shed 5 bases and J 5 bases; nucleotides not matched to a gene: 5. The germline V gene encodes CDR1 SNHLY and CDR2 FYNNEI. The CDR3 is 13 amino acids. Using reference TRBV2 and TRBJ2-5 for the parts outside the CDR3, the full variable domain is EPEVTQTPSHQVTQMGQEVILRCVPISNHLYFYWYRQILGQKVEFLVSFYNNEISEKSEIFDDQFSVERPDGSNFTLKIRSTKLEDSAMYFCASSLDRRETQYFGPGTRLLVL.

As DNA, the CDR3 is TGTGCCTGGAGGACAGGGGGATTTAGCAATGAGCAGTTCTTC. Translation: CAWRTGGFSNEQFF. This chain uses TRBV30 with TRBJ2-1; 9 nucleotides line up with TRBD1. The V and J ends lost 3 bases and 6 bases, in that order; junction bases with no gene match: 6. The CDR3 extends over 14 amino acids. Germline V gene lookup returns CDR1 GTSNPN and CDR2 SVGIG (reference sequence).

The genes are TRBV25-1 and TRBJ2-1, with 9 bases matching TRBD2. Germline V lookup: CDR1 MGHDK, CDR2 SYGVNS. The V and J ends lost 1 base and 7 bases, in that order; junction bases with no gene match: 8. The CDR3 contains 16 residues. CDR3 loop: CASSESAGGPQNEQFF. The CDR3, as DNA: TGTGCCAGCAGTGAATCTGCGGGAGGGCCACAGAATGAGCAGTTCTTC. The variable domain in full, with the rest retrieved from reference TRBV25-1 and TRBJ2-1, is EADIYQTPRYLVIGTGKKITLECSQTMGHDKMYWYQQDPGMELHLIHYSYGVNSTEKGDLSSESTVSRIRTEHFPLTLESARPSHTSQYLCASSESAGGPQNEQFFGPGTRLTVL.

This clone was detected only once. The chain carries TRBV4-3 and TRBJ1-2; TRBD1 matches 10 bases. The CDR3 has 19 residues. The germline V gene encodes CDR1 LGHNA and CDR2 YSLEER. The V gene end was trimmed by 2 bases and the J gene end by 1 base; junction bases not matched to a gene: 13. This CDR3 is CASSQYPGGDRGFNYGYTF. The DNA for the CDR3 is TGCGCCAGCAGCCAATACCCTGGGGGGGACAGGGGATTTAACTATGGCTACACCTTC.

This clone was seen a single time. The CDR3 nucleotides are TGCGCCAGCAGCCAATCTAGCTACAATGAGCAGTTCTTC. Protein: CASSQSSYNEQFF. This rearrangement joins TRBV4-3 to TRBJ2-1; no definite D call. Between the trimmed V and J ends, which lost 2 bases and 3 bases, there was a span of 5 bases. This CDR3 has 13 amino acids. The germline V gene has CDR1 LGHNA and CDR2 YSLEER.

This chain links TRBV5-1 with TRBJ2-1, with D possibly TRBD1 on 6 matching bases. Trimming removed 0 bases at V and 3 bases at J, with 19 bases between. Looked up from germline, CDR1 is SGHRS and CDR2 is YFSETQ. The CDR3 totals 18 residues. CDR3 bases: TGCGCCAGCAGCTTGGGGCCCCCGTCTAGGGGGTACTACAATGAGCAGTTCTTC. Protein sequence: CASSLGPPSRGYYNEQFF. Full variable domain (missing parts from reference TRBV5-1 and TRBJ2-1): KAGVTQTPRYLIKTRGQQVTLSCSPISGHRSVSWYQQTPGQGLQFLFEYFSETQRNKGNFPGRFSGRQFSNSRSEMNVSTLELGDSALYLCASSLGPPSRGYYNEQFFGPGTRLTVL.

The V gene is TRBV4-3, the J gene TRBJ2-1; D uncertain. CDR1 is LGHNA and CDR2 is YSLEER in the germline V gene. Trimming took off 1 base at V and 10 bases at J, with 5 bases between the two ends. The length of the CDR3 is 11 residues. Here the CDR3 reads CASSQGLEQFF. Written as DNA, the CDR3 is TGCGCCAGCAGCCAAGGGCTGGAGCAGTTCTTC.

The chain is built from TRBV4-3 and TRBJ2-2; D unresolved. This CDR3 region has 15 residues. Trimming shortened V by 5 bases and J by 2 bases, and 12 bases separated the two germline ends. Germline values: CDR1 LGHNA, CDR2 YSLEER. Here the CDR3 DNA reads TGCGCCAGCAGCAACGAGCTCTTAAACACCGGGGAGCTGTTTTTT. The encoded protein is CASSNELLNTGELFF.

The V and J genes are TRBV6-5 and TRBJ2-1, with D perhaps TRBD2 (6 bases). The CDR3 runs 12 residues. The V gene lost 7 bases and the J gene lost 12 bases, with 16 bases spanning the gap. CDR1 MNHEY and CDR2 SVGAGI come from the germline V gene. The CDR3 reads CASTPFEGGQFF. The CDR3 nucleotides read TGTGCCAGCACCCCCTTTGAGGGAGGGCAGTTCTTC.

This clone was seen more than once but under ten times. The sample holds other DNA sequences that translate to the same CDR3. V gene TRBV15 combines with J gene TRBJ1-4, with 9 bases identical to TRBD1. CDR1 LNHNV and CDR2 YYDKDF come from the germline V gene (reference sequence). This CDR3 region has 15 residues. With 1 base clipped from V and 5 bases from J, the junction kept 2 bases outside the gene matches. The CDR3 loop reads CATSRGGTGNEKLFF. CDR3 in DNA: TGTGCCACCAGCAGAGGTGGGACAGGGAATGAAAAACTGTTTTTT.

The CDR3, as DNA: TGTGCCAGCACACCGAACCCAAGGGAGGCGAACACCGGGGAGCTGTTTTTT. Translation gives CASTPNPREANTGELFF. The J gene is TRBJ2-2, the V gene TRBV5-8; a possible D gene is TRBD2 (6 bases). CDR3 length equals 17 residues. From germline, CDR1 is SGHTS and CDR2 YDEGEE. V lost 6 bases and J lost 0, with 18 bases in between. Full variable domain (rest looked up from reference TRBV5-8 and TRBJ2-2): EAGVTQSPTHLIKTRGQQATLRCSPISGHTSVYWYQQALGLGLQFLLWYDEGEERNRGNFPPRFSGRQFPNYSSELNVNALELEDSALYLCASTPNPREANTGELFFGEGSRLTVL.

This clone has just a few counts. This sequence joins TRBV24-1 and TRBJ1-2, with 7 bases aligning to TRBD1. The CDR3 consists of 14 residues. Looked up from germline, CDR1 is KGHDR and CDR2 is SFDVKD. The trim removed 5 bases at V and 4 bases at J, leaving 6 bases unmatched. The CDR3 is CATSARQGSYGYTF. The CDR3 nucleotides read TGTGCCACCAGTGCTCGACAGGGATCCTATGGCTACACCTTC.

This chain uses TRBV30 with TRBJ2-7; D is undetermined. The germline V gene has CDR1 GTSNPN and CDR2 SVGIG (reference sequence). Trimming removed 8 bases at V and 2 bases at J, with 16 bases between. The CDR3 is made up of 13 amino acids. CDR3 DNA: TGTGCCGGGCTCTCAGACATCACCTACGAGCAGTACTTC. It specifies CAGLSDITYEQYF.

The chain links TRBV19 to TRBJ2-1, with 7 bases identical to TRBD1. The CDR3 totals 13 residues. V shed 10 bases, J shed 6 bases, and the junction held 9 bases outside the gene matches. Per the germline V gene, CDR1 is LNHDA and CDR2 is SQIVND (reference sequence). The CDR3 protein is CAIEDRSTNEQFF. The CDR3 nucleotides are TGTGCCATCGAGGACAGGTCGACCAATGAGCAGTTCTTC.

Concerning this clone: This same CDR3 is encoded by further DNA sequences in the sample. The chain links TRBV28 to TRBJ1-2; no reliable D call. Germline lookup yields CDR1 MDHEN and CDR2 SYDVKM. This CDR3 contains 13 residues. V lost 6 bases and J lost 5, with 13 bases in between. The CDR3 reads CASRTGSFYGYTF. CDR3 coding DNA: TGTGCCAGCAGAACCGGGTCATTTTATGGCTACACCTTC.

V usage is TRBV25-1 and J usage is TRBJ2-2, with a tentative D call TRBD1 (6 bases). Germline CDR1 is MGHDK and CDR2 is SYGVNS. Trimming took 4 bases from V and 6 from J, leaving 9 bases between them. CDR3 length equals 13 residues. CDR3 sequence reads: CASSAQGAGELFF. The CDR3 nucleotides are TGTGCCAGCAGTGCACAGGGCGCCGGGGAGCTGTTTTTT. Looking up the rest from reference TRBV25-1 and TRBJ2-2 gives the full variable domain: EADIYQTPRYLVIGTGKKITLECSQTMGHDKMYWYQQDPGMELHLIHYSYGVNSTEKGDLSSESTVSRIRTEHFPLTLESARPSHTSQYLCASSAQGAGELFFGEGSRLTVL.

This sequence joins TRBV5-5 and TRBJ1-2; TRBD1 aligns across 8 bases. The ends lost 4 bases at V and 5 bases at J; junction bases unmatched: 10. Germline V lookup: CDR1 SGHKS, CDR2 YYEKEE (reference sequence). The CDR3 is made up of 15 amino acids. The CDR3 spells CASSPEWTGMYGYTF. In DNA form, the CDR3 reads TGTGCCAGCAGCCCGGAATGGACAGGGATGTATGGCTACACCTTC.